The 27 T cell receptor beta chains in this list originate from one sample, sequenced in a study of blood T cells in healthy people across ages. It was with a sample-barcoded 5' primer and a J-beta primer mix that a second PCR of roughly 7 to 12 cycles was run. TCRdb re-analysed the 5' RACE reads in MiXCR, keeping a single row per CDR3 protein. Of about 1.1 million distinct CDR3 sequences listed, around two fifths are singletons. The sample consisted of blood. Receptors originate from a man aged 18 to 29 in good health.

The chain has TRBV15 and TRBJ1-1; D gene unclear. There are 10 residues in the CDR3. Germline CDR1 is LNHNV and CDR2 is YYDKDF (reference sequence). The DNA for the CDR3 is TGTGCGGGTATGAACACTGAAGCTTTCTTT. Translated, it gives CAGMNTEAFF.

This clonotype was seen more than once but under ten times. The J gene is TRBJ2-1, the V gene TRBV7-9; TRBD1 might be the D (6 bases). The CDR3 loop spans 15 amino acids. The germline V gene has CDR1 SEHNR and CDR2 FQNEAQ (reference sequence). V lost 10 bases and J 4 bases, leaving 20 bases between the germline ends. The CDR3 DNA sequence: TGTGCCATCAAGGGCAGGGGTTCTCCTTACAATGAGCAGTTCTTC. This gives the protein CAIKGRGSPYNEQFF. The variable domain in full, completed from reference TRBV7-9 and TRBJ2-1, reads DTGVSQNPRHKITKRGQNVTFRCDPISEHNRLYWYRQTLGQGPEFLTYFQNEAQLEKSRLLSDRFSAERPKGSFSTLEIQRTEQGDSAMYLCAIKGRGSPYNEQFFGPGTRLTVL.

This rearrangement joins TRBV7-8 to TRBJ1-1; tentatively, D is TRBD1 (5 bases). From germline, CDR1 is SGHVS and CDR2 FQNEAQ. CDR3 length equals 14 residues. With 5 bases removed from V and 4 bases from J, the gap between germline ends came to 14 bases. The CDR3: CASSQRDGSTEAFF. In DNA form, the CDR3 reads TGTGCCAGCAGCCAACGGGACGGAAGCACTGAAGCTTTCTTT.

The chain links TRBV27 to TRBJ2-7; D not certain. CDR3 length equals 13 residues. CDR1 and CDR2 from the germline V gene are MNHEY and SMNVEV (reference sequence). V was shortened by 4 bases and J by 1 base, with 8 bases between the two germline ends. CDR3 coding DNA: TGTGCCAGCAGTTCTAGTGGGTCCTACGAGCAGTACTTC. Residues: CASSSSGSYEQYF.

This sequence joins TRBV12-3 or TRBV12-4 and TRBJ2-7; 10 nucleotides line up with TRBD2. Unmatched junction bases numbered 11, after V lost 6 bases and J lost 3 bases. The CDR3 has 16 amino acids. The CDR3 sequence is CASSGASGGLNYEQYF. CDR3 nucleotide sequence: TGTGCCAGCAGCGGGGCTAGCGGGGGCCTTAACTACGAGCAGTACTTC.

The chain is built from TRBV13 and TRBJ1-1, with D possibly matching TRBD1 (5 bases). This CDR3 region has 15 residues. Germline V lookup: CDR1 PRHDT, CDR2 FYEKMQ (reference sequence). V was pared by 5 bases and J by 0 bases, with 13 bases between. The DNA of the CDR3 is TGTGCCAGCAGCCCCGCGGAGGACATGAACACTGAAGCTTTCTTT. Translation gives CASSPAEDMNTEAFF.

V and J are TRBV6-1 and TRBJ1-5; D is perhaps TRBD1 (6 bases). V was clipped by 0 bases and J by 7 bases, with 13 bases between them. The CDR3 is 15 amino acids. Germline CDR1 MNHNS, CDR2 SASEGT. The CDR3 nucleotides read TGTGCCAGCAGTGAAGCCCCACAGGGCCTGCAGCCCCAGCATTTT. Translation: CASSEAPQGLQPQHF.

V is TRBV7-2 and J is TRBJ2-7; possible D gene TRBD1, 6 bases. The CDR3 is made up of 16 amino acids. Germline CDR1 reads SGHTA; CDR2 reads FQGNSA. The V gene lost 2 bases and the J gene lost 0 bases, with 14 bases spanning the gap. Here the CDR3 reads CASSLPLDSNSYEQYF. CDR3 nucleotides: TGTGCCAGCAGCTTACCCTTGGACAGTAACTCCTACGAGCAGTACTTC.

V is TRBV20-1 and J is TRBJ1-2, with D unclear. The CDR3 runs to 11 residues. The V gene lost 4 bases and the J gene lost 7 bases, with 10 bases spanning the gap. CDR1 is DFQATT, CDR2 SNEGSKA, per germline (reference sequence). The CDR3 protein is CSATREVGYTF. In nucleotides, the CDR3 is TGCAGTGCTACACGGGAAGTTGGCTACACCTTC.

The CDR3 loop is CASSHVGGAELNYGYTF. Written as DNA, the CDR3 is TGTGCCAGCAGCCACGTTGGAGGGGCAGAGCTTAACTATGGCTACACCTTC. The V gene is TRBV3-1, the J gene TRBJ1-2, with a possible D match to TRBD1 (5 bases). Germline-derived CDR1 and CDR2 are LGHDT and YNNKEL (reference sequence). There are 17 residues in the CDR3. The V gene lost 3 bases and the J gene lost 1 base, with 18 bases spanning the gap.

V is TRBV20-1 and J is TRBJ2-2; D is uncertain. The CDR3 is made up of 12 amino acids. The germline V gene encodes CDR1 DFQATT and CDR2 SNEGSKA (reference sequence). V lost 1 base and J lost 9, with 9 bases in between. The CDR3 region is CSARVPPRELFF. The CDR3 DNA is TGCAGTGCTAGAGTCCCCCCCCGGGAGCTGTTTTTT.

The V and J genes are TRBV5-6 and TRBJ1-5; 8 positions agree with TRBD1. This CDR3 has 16 amino acids. V shed 3 bases and J 6 bases; nucleotides not matched to a gene: 11. CDR1 SGHDT and CDR2 YYEEEE come from the germline V gene. The CDR3, as DNA: TGTGCCAGCAGCTCGACCAGCCGGGACAGGTTTCAGCCCCAGCATTTT. Amino acids: CASSSTSRDRFQPQHF.

The chain employs TRBV4-3 and TRBJ2-7; D perhaps matches TRBD1 (6 bases). The germline V gene has CDR1 LGHNA and CDR2 YSLEER. The length of the CDR3 is 16 residues. Trimming pared 0 bases from V and 8 bases from J, leaving 20 bases between. CDR3 nucleotides: TGCGCCAGCAGCCAAGATATCACAGGGCAACCTTACAAGCAGTACTTC. This translates into CASSQDITGQPYKQYF.

The V gene is TRBV7-8, the J gene TRBJ2-4; the match to TRBD1 covers 7 bases. After removal of 1 base from V and 0 bases from J, the junction contained 6 bases not matched to a gene. The length of the CDR3 is 17 residues. Per the germline V gene, CDR1 is SGHVS and CDR2 is FQNEAQ. CDR3 in DNA: TGTGCCAGCAGCTTAGGGGGACAGATTCTAGCCAAAAACATTCAGTACTTC. Protein sequence: CASSLGGQILAKNIQYF. Supplemented by reference TRBV7-8 and TRBJ2-4, the full variable domain reads GAGVSQSPRYKVAKRGQDVALRCDPISGHVSLFWYQQALGQGPEFLTYFQNEAQLDKSGLPSDRFFAERPEGSVSTLKIQRTQQEDSAVYLCASSLGGQILAKNIQYFGAGTRLSVL.

This chain joins TRBV6-2 or TRBV6-3 and TRBJ2-1; D remains unclear. V lost 0 bases to trimming and J lost 5 bases, with 11 bases between them. The CDR3 is 15 amino acids. The germline V gene has CDR1 MNHEY and CDR2 SVGEGT. The DNA for the CDR3 is TGTGCCAGCAGTTACTCGATACTGCCGAACAATGAGCAGTTCTTC. As protein: CASSYSILPNNEQFF.

In its sample, this clonotype was seen many times. The chain is built from TRBV4-2 and TRBJ1-3; 9 bases agree with TRBD1. Trimming removed 4 bases from V and 3 bases from J; junction bases left unmatched: 7. The length of the CDR3 is 16 residues. Germline V gene lookup returns CDR1 LGHNA and CDR2 YNFKEQ. CDR3 sequence reads: CASSRGTGQGGNTIYF. The CDR3 bases are TGTGCCAGCAGCCGCGGGACGGGACAGGGTGGAAACACCATATATTTT.

The chain joins TRBV6-6 to TRBJ2-1; D is possibly TRBD1 (6 bases). Trimming shortened V by 7 bases and J by 4 bases, and 14 bases separated the two germline ends. The CDR3 runs to 14 residues. Germline V gene sequence: CDR1 MNHNY, CDR2 SVGAGI (reference sequence). The CDR3 here is CASTDDRLYNEQFF. CDR3 DNA: TGTGCCAGCACTGATGACAGGTTGTACAATGAGCAGTTCTTC.

This clonotype showed up just a few times. This chain connects TRBV6-5 to TRBJ1-1; TRBD1 is a possible D gene (5 bases). Trimming left V 6 bases short and J 5 bases short, with 16 bases between. This CDR3 has 14 amino acids. Germline lookup yields CDR1 MNHEY and CDR2 SVGAGI. The CDR3 protein is CASSPQEGRTEAFF. The CDR3 nucleotides read TGTGCCAGCAGCCCCCAAGAGGGGAGGACTGAAGCTTTCTTT.

A note on this clonotype: Germline and junction disagree at one end, which may indicate a read error. The V gene is TRBV20-1, the J gene TRBJ1-2, with 10 bases identical to TRBD1. CDR3 length: 13 residues. The germline V gene has CDR1 DFQATT and CDR2 SNEGSKA (reference sequence). CDR3 sequence: CSEAGQGNYGYTF. The CDR3 bases are TGCAGTGAGGCGGGACAGGGGAACTATGGTTACACCTTC.

With regard to this clonotype: Sequence at one end of the junction differs from germline and may be a read error. V gene TRBV18 combines with J gene TRBJ1-6; D remains unclear. This CDR3 is built from 13 residues. From germline, CDR1 is KGHSH and CDR2 LQKENI. CDR3: CASSPRGNSPPHF. In DNA form, the CDR3 reads TGTGCCAGCTCACCACGCGGGAATTCACCCCCCCACTTT.

The chain recombines TRBV20-1 with TRBJ2-3; TRBD2 matches 7 bases. The V and J ends lost 3 bases and 3 bases, in that order; junction bases with no gene match: 9. This CDR3 is 15 amino acids long. Germline V CDR1 and CDR2: DFQATT, SNEGSKA (reference sequence). The CDR3 DNA reads TGCAGTGCTAGTCTGTCCAGCGGGGAAACAGATACGCAGTATTTT. Protein sequence: CSASLSSGETDTQYF.

The chain uses TRBV20-1 and TRBJ2-5; TRBD1 matches at 8 bases. The CDR3 covers 14 residues. The junction had 3 bases not matched to a gene; V was cut back by 2 bases and J by 1 base. The germline V gene encodes CDR1 DFQATT and CDR2 SNEGSKA (reference sequence). The CDR3 DNA reads as TGCAGTGCTAGACCTGGGACAGGCCAAGAGACCCAGTACTTC. As protein: CSARPGTGQETQYF.

Concerning this clonotype: The germline gene is not matched at one end of the junction; a read error may be the cause. The rearrangement joins TRBV7-9 to TRBJ1-1; TRBD1 might be the D (5 bases). Germline loops: CDR1 SEHNR, CDR2 FQNEAQ (reference sequence). The CDR3 is 17 amino acids. The DNA of the CDR3 is TGTGCCAGCAGCCTAGCCTTTCTCGGGACGGAGAACACTGAAGCTTTCTTT. Its protein is CASSLAFLGTENTEAFF.

This clonotype has only a few counts. At one of its ends the junction is not consistent with the germline gene, which may arise from a read error. The gene calls are TRBV12-3 or TRBV12-4 and TRBJ2-7, with 7 bases lining up with TRBD1. The CDR3 is made up of 13 amino acids. The CDR3 DNA is TGTGCCGGCAGTTCCGGGACAGCCTACGAGCAGTACTTC. Its translation is CAGSSGTAYEQYF.

This clonotype has a handful of counts. The rearrangement uses TRBV3-1 and TRBJ2-3; either TRBD1 or TRBD2 may fit D (5 bases each). Trimming cost V 4 bases and J 1 base, with 9 bases left between them. The CDR3 covers 14 residues. Germline CDR1 LGHDT, CDR2 YNNKEL (reference sequence). For the CDR3, the DNA is TGTGCCAGCAGCCGCGTGGGGGGCACAGATACGCAGTATTTT. Its protein product is CASSRVGGTDTQYF.

The J gene is TRBJ1-2, the V gene TRBV9; 10 bases map to TRBD1. Germline assignment: CDR1 SGDLS and CDR2 YYNGEE. The CDR3 is made up of 15 amino acids. J gave up 4 bases and V 5 bases, and 8 bases lay outside the gene matches. The CDR3 bases are TGTGCCAGCAGGGAAAGGACAGGGGGAGGCTATGGCTACACCTTC. As protein: CASRERTGGGYGYTF.

The chain carries TRBV5-1 and TRBJ1-1; D remains unclear. This CDR3 has 13 amino acids. V shed 4 bases and J shed 4 bases, with 11 bases lying between them. Per the germline V gene, CDR1 is SGHRS and CDR2 is YFSETQ. This chain's CDR3 is CASSVKGSTEAFF. CDR3 coding DNA: TGCGCCAGCAGCGTGAAAGGCAGCACTGAAGCTTTCTTT.